Listed here are 20 T cell receptor beta chains from one sample, sequenced in a study of shared clonotypes between healthy human individuals. Data came from immunoSEQ multiplex PCR; TCRdb stores just in-frame clones and leaves some out. The sample holds roughly 2.4 million clones, approximately 96% seen once. Input material: naive CD4+ T cells sorted from blood. Subset described: CD45RA+ positively selected. These TCRs come from a young man in good health.

The V call is TRBV6-1, the J call TRBJ2-1, with 9 positions matching TRBD2. J gave up 6 bases and V 2 bases, and 5 bases lay outside the gene matches. Per the germline V gene, CDR1 is MNHNS and CDR2 is SASEGT. The CDR3 totals 15 residues. Written as DNA, the CDR3 is TGTGCCAGCAGTGAACGTAGACTAGCGGTCAATGAGCAGTTCTTC. This encodes CASSERRLAVNEQFF.

The chain couples TRBV11-2 to TRBJ1-1, with 7 positions matching TRBD1. The trim removed 3 bases at V and 4 bases at J, leaving 5 bases unmatched. Germline values: CDR1 SGHAT, CDR2 FQNNGV. CDR3 length: 14 amino acids. The CDR3 DNA follows: TGTGCCAGCAGCTTCCAGACAGGGACCACTGAAGCTTTCTTT. Amino acid sequence: CASSFQTGTTEAFF. Full variable domain (rest looked up from reference TRBV11-2 and TRBJ1-1): EAGVAQSPRYKIIEKRQSVAFWCNPISGHATLYWYQQILGQGPKLLIQFQNNGVVDDSQLPKDRFSAERLKGVDSTLKIQPAKLEDSAVYLCASSFQTGTTEAFFGQGTRLTVV.

This chain uses TRBV6-6 with TRBJ2-5; tentatively, D is TRBD2 (5 bases). The V end was cut by 5 bases, the J end by 5 bases, with 15 bases between. Per germline, CDR1 MNHNY and CDR2 SVGAGI (reference sequence). This CDR3 region has 14 residues. In DNA, the CDR3 is TGTGCCAGCAGTAAGCCCACTAGTGGGGAGACCCAGTACTTC. This gives the protein CASSKPTSGETQYF.

This clone was seen a handful of times. The V gene is TRBV25-1, the J gene TRBJ1-1; no clear D gene. Germline V CDR1 and CDR2: MGHDK, SYGVNS. V dropped 1 base and J dropped 7 bases, with 4 bases sitting between them. The CDR3 sequence is 11 residues long. The CDR3 nucleotides are TGTGCCAGCAGTGAATTAGGTGAAGCTTTCTTT. Amino acid sequence: CASSELGEAFF.

The chain recombines TRBV11-3 with TRBJ1-2, with D uncertain. Deletions cut 2 bases from V and 6 bases from J, with 16 bases between. Looked up from germline, CDR1 is SGHNT and CDR2 is YENEEA. This CDR3 is 15 amino acids long. The CDR3 region is CASSLKNLTSDGYTF. CDR3 in DNA: TGTGCCAGCAGCTTAAAAAACTTGACATCGGATGGCTACACCTTC.

The rearrangement links TRBV5-1 to TRBJ2-7; weak D call: TRBD2 (7 bases). V lost 0 bases to trimming and J lost 1 base, with 14 bases between them. Looked up from germline, CDR1 is SGHRS and CDR2 is YFSETQ. The CDR3 has 16 amino acids. In nucleotides, the CDR3 is TGCGCCAGCAGCTTGGCCGGGGGGCGTGGATCCTACGAGCAGTACTTC. Amino acids: CASSLAGGRGSYEQYF.

This clone came up once. V and J are TRBV11-2 and TRBJ2-7, with D uncertain. Between the trimmed V and J ends, which lost 5 bases and 2 bases, there was a span of 19 bases. Per the germline V gene, CDR1 is SGHAT and CDR2 is FQNNGV. The CDR3 is 16 amino acids. CDR3 amino acids: CASSITGPLGAYEQYF. CDR3 DNA sequence: TGTGCCAGCAGCATTACCGGGCCCTTAGGTGCCTACGAGCAGTACTTC.

The chain combines TRBV11-2 with TRBJ2-5, with D perhaps assigned TRBD1 or TRBD2 (5 bases each). This CDR3 spans 15 amino acids. Germline CDR1 SGHAT, CDR2 FQNNGV. V gave up 1 base and J gave up 4 bases, with 13 bases separating them. The CDR3: CASSLGGRDRETQYF. The CDR3 coding sequence is TGTGCCAGCAGCTTAGGGGGCCGGGATCGAGAGACCCAGTACTTC.

Worth noting for this clone: Other DNA sequences in the sample encode the same CDR3. The chain carries TRBV28 and TRBJ2-3; D tentatively reads TRBD1 or TRBD2 (5 bases each). V gave up 6 bases and J gave up 4 bases, with 8 bases separating them. The CDR3 length is 12 residues. Germline V CDR1 and CDR2: MDHEN, SYDVKM. CDR3 coding DNA: TGTGCCAGCAGCTCGGGGCCAGATACGCAGTATTTT. It specifies CASSSGPDTQYF.

This chain uses TRBV30 with TRBJ1-1; 8 bases agree with TRBD1. This CDR3 has 11 amino acids. V dropped 2 bases and J dropped 10; count of bases not matched to a gene: 3. Germline CDR1 reads GTSNPN; CDR2 reads SVGIG (reference sequence). CDR3 loop: CAWSPGQGAFF. In DNA, the CDR3 is TGTGCCTGGAGTCCAGGACAGGGAGCTTTCTTT.

This clone was recorded only once. The chain joins TRBV7-2 to TRBJ1-6; D is undetermined. The CDR3 is made up of 15 amino acids. Germline CDR1 is SGHTA and CDR2 is FQGNSA. Trimming shortened V by 3 bases and J by 6 bases, and 12 bases separated the two germline ends. CDR3 DNA: TGTGCCAGCAGCTTTTCTGGAAACCTTAATTCACCCCTCCACTTT. It specifies CASSFSGNLNSPLHF.

The chain is built from TRBV6-6 and TRBJ2-4; D is perhaps TRBD1 (6 bases). The CDR3 has 14 amino acids. V lost 4 bases to trimming and J lost 5 bases, with 12 bases between them. The germline V gene encodes CDR1 MNHNY and CDR2 SVGAGI (reference sequence). The CDR3 bases are TGTGCCAGCAGTTTCAGGACAGTCCAAAACATTCAGTACTTC. Encoded protein: CASSFRTVQNIQYF.

The chain has TRBV15 and TRBJ2-5, with 8 bases identical to TRBD1. This CDR3 has 16 amino acids. The germline V gene encodes CDR1 LNHNV and CDR2 YYDKDF (reference sequence). Trimming cost V 4 bases and J 2 bases; bases outside gene matches: 9. The CDR3 DNA is TGTGCCACCAGCACCGGACAGGGAGTCATGCAAGAGACCCAGTACTTC. Its translation is CATSTGQGVMQETQYF. Together with reference TRBV15 and TRBJ2-5, the CDR3 gives the full variable domain: DAMVIQNPRYQVTQFGKPVTLSCSQTLNHNVMYWYQQKSSQAPKLLFHYYDKDFNNEADTPDNFQSRRPNTSFCFLDIRSPGLGDTAMYLCATSTGQGVMQETQYFGPGTRLLVL.

This clone has a single count. The V gene is TRBV5-5, the J gene TRBJ2-7, with D perhaps TRBD2 (5 bases). Germline CDR1 and CDR2: SGHKS and YYEKEE (reference sequence). This CDR3 is 14 amino acids long. V was clipped by 2 bases and J by 0 bases, with 9 bases between them. This CDR3 reads CASSFRDPSYEQYF. In DNA, the CDR3 is TGTGCCAGCAGCTTCCGGGATCCCTCCTACGAGCAGTACTTC.

The CDR3 bases are TGCAGCGTTGAAGAGGGACCCCCTGGAGCTTTCTTT. Encoded protein: CSVEEGPPGAFF. The chain joins TRBV29-1 to TRBJ1-1; tentatively, D is TRBD1 (5 bases). This CDR3 has 12 amino acids. Germline values: CDR1 SQVTM, CDR2 ANQGSEA. V was shortened by 0 bases and J by 10 bases, with 12 bases between the two germline ends.

This clone was observed once. The chain has TRBV30 and TRBJ1-4; no reliable D call. Trimming stripped 3 bases from V and 5 bases from J, with 13 bases between. The CDR3 covers 14 residues. Germline V gene data show CDR1 as GTSNPN and CDR2 as SVGIG (reference sequence). The CDR3 region is CAWSSVTSNEKLFF. The CDR3 DNA sequence: TGTGCCTGGAGCTCGGTCACTTCAAATGAAAAACTGTTTTTT. Looking up the rest from reference TRBV30 and TRBJ1-4 gives the full variable domain: SQTIHQWPATLVQPVGSPLSLECTVEGTSNPNLYWYRQAAGRGLQLLFYSVGIGQISSEVPQNLSASRPQDRQFILSSKKLLLSDSGFYLCAWSSVTSNEKLFFGSGTQLSVL.

CDR3 bases: TGTGCCAGCAGAATGGCGAGTGGCTACGAGCAGTACTTC. It encodes CASRMASGYEQYF. V is TRBV2 and J is TRBJ2-7; D gene ambiguous. The CDR3 is 13 residues long. Germline V gene data show CDR1 as SNHLY and CDR2 as FYNNEI. Trimming took 6 bases from V and 3 from J, leaving 12 bases between them.

This chain links TRBV18 with TRBJ1-1; D call uncertain. CDR1 is KGHSH, CDR2 LQKENI, per germline. This CDR3 spans 13 amino acids. V dropped 6 bases and J dropped 1 base, with 9 bases sitting between them. The CDR3 protein is CASSGSANTEAFF. As DNA, the CDR3 is TGTGCCAGCTCTGGCAGCGCGAACACTGAAGCTTTCTTT.

The genes are TRBV10-3 and TRBJ2-1; D not resolved. From germline, CDR1 is ENHRY and CDR2 SYGVKD. The CDR3 sequence is 15 residues long. V was cut by 7 bases and J by 0 bases, with 13 bases left in between. In DNA form, the CDR3 reads TGTGCCATCACCGACGTATCCAGCTCCTACAATGAGCAGTTCTTC. Translated, it gives CAITDVSSSYNEQFF.

In its sample, this clone was seen once. The chain recombines TRBV18 with TRBJ1-6, with TRBD1 matching over 9 bases. In germline, CDR1 is KGHSH, CDR2 LQKENI. The CDR3 is 15 amino acids. With 3 bases clipped from V and 8 bases from J, the junction kept 5 bases outside the gene matches. The chain's CDR3 is CASSPGTGPYSPLHF. The DNA of the CDR3 is TGTGCCAGCTCACCGGGGACAGGGCCTTATTCACCCCTCCACTTT.